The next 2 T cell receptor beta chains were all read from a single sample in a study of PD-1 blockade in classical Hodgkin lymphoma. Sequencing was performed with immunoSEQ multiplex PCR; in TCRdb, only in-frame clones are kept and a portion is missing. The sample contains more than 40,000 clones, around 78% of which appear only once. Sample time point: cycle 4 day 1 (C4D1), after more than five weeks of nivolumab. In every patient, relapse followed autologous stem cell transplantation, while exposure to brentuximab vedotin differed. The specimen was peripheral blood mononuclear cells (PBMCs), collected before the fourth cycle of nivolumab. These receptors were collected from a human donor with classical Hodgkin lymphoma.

The CDR3 DNA follows: TGTGCCAGACAGGGAGGGTCATCCTATAATTCACCCCTCCACTTT. It encodes CARQGGSSYNSPLHF. The rearrangement links TRBV2 to TRBJ1-6; TRBD1 might be the D (6 bases). V lost 9 bases and J 1 base, leaving 13 bases between the germline ends. Germline lookup yields CDR1 SNHLY and CDR2 FYNNEI. The CDR3 consists of 15 residues.

The CDR3 loop reads CASSRLADNTGELFF. CDR3 coding DNA: TGTGCCAGCAGCCGGCTAGCGGACAACACCGGGGAGCTGTTTTTT. The chain employs TRBV5-4 and TRBJ2-2, with 7 bases matching TRBD2. Unmatched junction bases numbered 5, after V lost 4 bases and J lost 2 bases. CDR1 and CDR2 from the germline V gene are SGHNT and YYREEE (reference sequence). The CDR3 covers 15 residues.